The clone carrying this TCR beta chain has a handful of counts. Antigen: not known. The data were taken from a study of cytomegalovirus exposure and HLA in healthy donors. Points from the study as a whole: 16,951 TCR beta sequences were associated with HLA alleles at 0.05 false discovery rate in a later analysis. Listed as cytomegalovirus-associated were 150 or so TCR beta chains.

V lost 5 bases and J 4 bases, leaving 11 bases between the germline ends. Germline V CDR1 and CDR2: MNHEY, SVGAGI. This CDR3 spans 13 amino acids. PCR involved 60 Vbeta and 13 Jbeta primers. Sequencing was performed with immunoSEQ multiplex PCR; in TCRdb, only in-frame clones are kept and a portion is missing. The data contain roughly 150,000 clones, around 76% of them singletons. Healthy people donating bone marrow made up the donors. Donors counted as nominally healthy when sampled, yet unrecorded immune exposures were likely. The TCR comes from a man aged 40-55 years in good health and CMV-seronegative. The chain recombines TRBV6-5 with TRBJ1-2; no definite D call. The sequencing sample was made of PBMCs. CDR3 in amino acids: CASSPRETYGYTF. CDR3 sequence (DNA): TGTGCCAGCAGTCCCCGGGAGACCTATGGCTACACCTTC.